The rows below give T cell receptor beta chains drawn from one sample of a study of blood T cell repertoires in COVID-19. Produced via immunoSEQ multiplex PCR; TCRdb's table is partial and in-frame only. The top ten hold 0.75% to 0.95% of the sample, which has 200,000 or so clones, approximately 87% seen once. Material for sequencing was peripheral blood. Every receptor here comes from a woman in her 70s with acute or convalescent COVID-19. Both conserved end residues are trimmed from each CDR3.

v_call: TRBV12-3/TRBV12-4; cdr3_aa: ASRKGQVYGYT
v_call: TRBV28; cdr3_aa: ASMVGFVVTDTQY
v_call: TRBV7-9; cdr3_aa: ASSLTGGRGDTQY
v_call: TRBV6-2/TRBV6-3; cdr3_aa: ASSYWSSGTSTVNEQF
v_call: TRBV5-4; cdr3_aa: ASSLRPGGQDTQY
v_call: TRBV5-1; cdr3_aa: ASRRGTGSAEEQY
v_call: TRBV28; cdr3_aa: ASRTGTRIRTDTQY
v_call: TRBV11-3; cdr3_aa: ASSFGGGTEAF
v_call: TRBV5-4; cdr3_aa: ASSKTTQVIEQY
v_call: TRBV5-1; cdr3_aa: ASSTDRDRRSETQY
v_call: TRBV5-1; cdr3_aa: ASRTDRVVGYT
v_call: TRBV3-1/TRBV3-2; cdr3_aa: ASSQRENQPQH
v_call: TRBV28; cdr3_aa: ASSSPLQGAGEKLF
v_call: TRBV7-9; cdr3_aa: ASSPRDRGTGELF
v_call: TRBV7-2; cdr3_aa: ASSLVVGAPGAEAF
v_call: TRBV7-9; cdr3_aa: ASSLGVTSRNEQF
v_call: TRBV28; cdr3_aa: ASSSPSEQGSYEQY
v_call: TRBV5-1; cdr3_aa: ASSTTSGSYNEQF
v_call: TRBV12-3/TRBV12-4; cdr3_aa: ASSSRDQETQY
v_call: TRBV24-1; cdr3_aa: ATSDTSTEAHSGANVLT
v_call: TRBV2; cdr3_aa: ASAWGLGTDTQY
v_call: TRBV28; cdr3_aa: AIHGPLTGGRQPQH
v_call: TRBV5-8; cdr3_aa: ASSLGQGFYSNQPQH
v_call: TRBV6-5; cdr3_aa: ASSYSRGANYGYT
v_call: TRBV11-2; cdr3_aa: ASSATGVNQPQH
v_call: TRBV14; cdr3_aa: ASSQVPGVSGNTIY
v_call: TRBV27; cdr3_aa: ASSLNRGLSEAF
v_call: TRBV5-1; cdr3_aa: ASSLNAGGYQPQH
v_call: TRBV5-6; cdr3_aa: ASSLGEGVGEKLF
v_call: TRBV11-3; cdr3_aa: ASSLGAGQPQH
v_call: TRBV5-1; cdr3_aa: ASSKERPFGDEQF
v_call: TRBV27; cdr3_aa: ASSRDSRAEGELF
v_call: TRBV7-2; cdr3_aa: ASTRRDGSNSPLH
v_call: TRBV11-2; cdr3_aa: ASSPRTGGAAWNTEAF
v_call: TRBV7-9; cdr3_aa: ASSLEWGPHSHEQF
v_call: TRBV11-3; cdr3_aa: ATGQGGNTEAF
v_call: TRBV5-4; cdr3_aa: ASSSIQARQQF
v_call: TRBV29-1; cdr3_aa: SVTAFTSSYNEQF
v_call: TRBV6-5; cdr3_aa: ASMRTEGTYEQY
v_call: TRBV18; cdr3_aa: ASSQTGVGVGSYEQY
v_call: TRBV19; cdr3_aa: ASSGRGGSNQPQH
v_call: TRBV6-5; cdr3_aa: ASSYGRDEQF
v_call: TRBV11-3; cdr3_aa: ASSFINEQF
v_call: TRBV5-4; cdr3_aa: ASSPGQGRYEQY
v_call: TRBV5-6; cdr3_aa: ASSHPNYNEQF